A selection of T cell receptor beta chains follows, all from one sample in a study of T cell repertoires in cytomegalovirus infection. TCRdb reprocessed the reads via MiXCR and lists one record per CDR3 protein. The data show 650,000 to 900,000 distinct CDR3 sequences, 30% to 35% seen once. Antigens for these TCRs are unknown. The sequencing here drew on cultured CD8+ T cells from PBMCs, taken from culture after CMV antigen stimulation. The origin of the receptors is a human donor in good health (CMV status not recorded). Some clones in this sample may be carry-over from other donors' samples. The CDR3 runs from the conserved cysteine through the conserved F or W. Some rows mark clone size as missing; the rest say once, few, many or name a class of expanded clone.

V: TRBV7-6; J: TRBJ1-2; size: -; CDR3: CASSLAAEAYGYTF
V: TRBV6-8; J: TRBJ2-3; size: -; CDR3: CASSYTGQGSRTDAQYF
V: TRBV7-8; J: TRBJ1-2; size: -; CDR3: CASSQSTGADTF
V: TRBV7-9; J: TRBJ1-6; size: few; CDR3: CASSTQQGGAYNSPLHF
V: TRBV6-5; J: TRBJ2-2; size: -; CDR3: CASSYPTGHGNTGELFF
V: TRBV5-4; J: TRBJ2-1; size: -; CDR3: CGVTAYNEQFF
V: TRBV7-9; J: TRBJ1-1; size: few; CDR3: CASSINTEAFF
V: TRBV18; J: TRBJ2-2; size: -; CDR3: CASSPPSGSGTGELFF
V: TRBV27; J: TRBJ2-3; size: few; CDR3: CASSFISGVGNTQYF
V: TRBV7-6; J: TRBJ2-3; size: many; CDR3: CASSLIWTVPPSTDTQYF
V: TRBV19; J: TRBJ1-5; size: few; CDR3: CASSIRPGGNQPQHF
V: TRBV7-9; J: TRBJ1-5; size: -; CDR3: CASTDSSGTSNQPQHF
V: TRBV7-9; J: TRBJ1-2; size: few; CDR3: CASSHGSGQTNYGYTF
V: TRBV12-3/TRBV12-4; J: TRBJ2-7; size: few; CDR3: CASSFFLDRVAGYEQYF
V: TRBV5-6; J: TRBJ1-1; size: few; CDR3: CASSRDRGRGHTEAFF
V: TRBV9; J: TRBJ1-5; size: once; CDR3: CASSVGGGSSSAQHF
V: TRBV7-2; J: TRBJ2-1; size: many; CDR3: CASSLGGPEEQFF
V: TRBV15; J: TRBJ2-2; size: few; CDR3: CATSVPRGGASVAGELFF
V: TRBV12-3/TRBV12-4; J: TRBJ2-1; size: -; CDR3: CASRQLPGDKNEQFF
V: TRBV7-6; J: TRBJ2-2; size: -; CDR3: CASSPGAGTGNTGELFF
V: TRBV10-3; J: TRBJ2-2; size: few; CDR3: CAIRVGLAGLLNTGELFF
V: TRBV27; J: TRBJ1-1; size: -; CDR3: CASSPLQSENTEAFF
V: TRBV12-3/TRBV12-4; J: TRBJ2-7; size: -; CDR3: CASTKNGGGGYEQYF
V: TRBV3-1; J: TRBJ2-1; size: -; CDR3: CASAENAGRSLNEQFF
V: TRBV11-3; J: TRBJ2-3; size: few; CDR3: CASSRFSEGTDTQYF
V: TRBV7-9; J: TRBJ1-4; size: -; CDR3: CASSPTVSGEKLFF
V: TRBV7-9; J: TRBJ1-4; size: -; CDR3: CASSSGAANEKLFF
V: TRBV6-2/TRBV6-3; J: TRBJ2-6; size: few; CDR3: CASSLSTSGANVLTF
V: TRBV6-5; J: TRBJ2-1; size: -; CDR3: CASSPGRGAKANEQFF
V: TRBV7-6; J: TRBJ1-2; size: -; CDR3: CASSLGIGYGYTF
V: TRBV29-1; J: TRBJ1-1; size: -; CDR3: CSVEQLNTEAFF
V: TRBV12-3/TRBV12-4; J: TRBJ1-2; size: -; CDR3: CASSLGPGSWANYGYTF
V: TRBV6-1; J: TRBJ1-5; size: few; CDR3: CASSRTGGAQPQHF
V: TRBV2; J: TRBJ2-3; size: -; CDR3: CASSSPISGTENTDTQYF
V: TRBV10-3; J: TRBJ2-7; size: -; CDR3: CAMAGTPGNEQYF
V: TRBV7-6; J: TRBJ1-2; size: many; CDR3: CASSLEGGDGYTF
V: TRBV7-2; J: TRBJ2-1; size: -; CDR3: CASSYGVAGDNEQFF